Each of the 10 T cell receptor beta chains below was sequenced from the same sample in a study of T cells in Graves' hyperthyroidism and ophthalmopathy. The investigators amplified TCR beta CDR3 regions from RNA transcripts. First-round RT-PCR targeting the TCR CDR3 was performed with the HTBI primer set. TCRdb used MiXCR to reprocess the multiplex PCR reads, holding one entry per CDR3 protein. This table has fewer than 450,000 distinct CDR3 sequences, roughly 15% appearing once. The sample comprised blood. These receptors originate from a woman aged 25 to 39 with Graves' hyperthyroidism that later progressed to Graves' ophthalmopathy.

The CDR3 region has the DNA TGTGCCAGCAGCCCCGACGGAGGGAATCCCTACGAGCAGTACTTC. Protein sequence: CASSPDGGNPYEQYF. J is TRBJ2-7 and V is TRBV7-9, with a possible D match to TRBD2 (6 bases). Trimming took 5 bases from V and 2 from J, leaving 16 bases between them. The CDR3 has 15 amino acids. In germline, CDR1 is SEHNR, CDR2 FQNEAQ (reference sequence).

This clonotype has a handful of counts. This sequence joins TRBV11-2 and TRBJ2-2; 10 nucleotides agree with TRBD1. Germline V gene data show CDR1 as SGHAT and CDR2 as FQNNGV. The CDR3 loop spans 15 amino acids. V was pared by 4 bases and J by 7 bases, with 6 bases of the junction left unmatched. CDR3 loop: CASSSTGGAVGELFF. Written as DNA, the CDR3 is TGTGCCAGCAGCTCGACAGGGGGCGCGGTCGGGGAGCTGTTTTTT.

This clonotype was detected only a few times. V is TRBV4-1 and J is TRBJ1-5; D unresolved. V was pared by 0 bases and J by 7 bases, with 7 bases between. The CDR3 extends over 13 amino acids. Germline CDR1 and CDR2: MGHRA and YSYEKL. The chain's CDR3 is CASSQDSRQPQHF. CDR3 bases: TGCGCCAGCAGCCAAGACTCTCGCCAGCCCCAGCATTTT.

V usage is TRBV6-2 or TRBV6-3 and J usage is TRBJ2-3; maybe TRBD2 (7 bases). The CDR3 covers 17 residues. CDR1 and CDR2 (germline): MNHEY, SVGEGT. V was shortened by 0 bases and J by 0 bases, with 13 bases between the two germline ends. The CDR3 region has the DNA TGTGCCAGCAGTTACTCCGGACGGGGGGCTAGCACAGATACGCAGTATTTT. Translation: CASSYSGRGASTDTQYF.

V and J are TRBV20-1 and TRBJ2-2; 10 bases fit TRBD2. The length of the CDR3 is 18 residues. Trimming at V came to 3 bases and at J to 5 bases, leaving 15 bases not matched to a gene. CDR1 and CDR2 from the germline V gene are DFQATT and SNEGSKA (reference sequence). The CDR3 spells CSASRASGRIIKTGELFF. The CDR3 DNA is TGCAGTGCTAGTCGGGCTAGCGGGAGAATAATTAAGACCGGGGAGCTGTTTTTT.

This clonotype occurred many times. The V gene is TRBV12-3 or TRBV12-4, the J gene TRBJ2-5; 11 positions match TRBD1. The V and J ends lost 1 base and 4 bases, in that order; junction bases with no gene match: 2. The CDR3 is made up of 15 amino acids. This CDR3 reads CASSLEGTGGETQYF. The CDR3 region has the DNA TGTGCCAGCAGTTTAGAGGGGACAGGGGGAGAGACCCAGTACTTC.

V is TRBV2 and J is TRBJ1-1; 8 bases agree with TRBD1. V was pared by 7 bases and J by 5 bases, with 12 bases of the junction left unmatched. Germline V lookup: CDR1 SNHLY, CDR2 FYNNEI. This CDR3 has 15 residues. The CDR3 here is CASTLGQGWGTEAFF. The CDR3, as DNA: TGTGCCAGCACTTTAGGACAGGGTTGGGGAACTGAAGCTTTCTTT.

CDR3 protein: CASSQRQVNEQFF. The CDR3 DNA reads TGCGCCAGCAGCCAACGACAGGTCAACGAGCAGTTCTTC. V usage is TRBV4-1 and J usage is TRBJ2-1; TRBD1 is a possible D gene (6 bases). V lost 2 bases, J lost 10 bases, and 12 bases lay in between. This CDR3 has 13 amino acids. Germline loops: CDR1 MGHRA, CDR2 YSYEKL.

The CDR3: CASSPSGTGGHEQFF. The CDR3 nucleotides read TGTGCCAGCTCACCATCTGGGACAGGGGGTCATGAGCAGTTCTTC. This chain uses TRBV18 with TRBJ2-1; TRBD1 agrees at 11 bases. Germline CDR1 and CDR2: KGHSH and LQKENI. The CDR3 runs 15 residues. The ends lost 2 bases at V and 8 bases at J; junction bases unmatched: 5.

For this clonotype: A read error may be the cause here, since a much bigger clone is one base away. The genes are TRBV5-6 and TRBJ1-1; 8 bases line up with TRBD1. Germline V gene lookup returns CDR1 SGHDT and CDR2 YYEEEE. The CDR3 length is 16 residues. The chain's CDR3 is CARSLRFGGQAAEAFF. The CDR3 nucleotides are TGTGCCCGCAGCTTGAGGTTTGGGGGACAGGCAGCTGAAGCTTTCTTT. Combining the CDR3 with reference TRBV5-6 and TRBJ1-1 gives the whole variable domain DAGVTQSPTHLIKTRGQQVTLRCSPKSGHDTVSWYQQALGQGPQFIFQYYEEEERQRGNFPDRFSGHQFPNYSSELNVNALLLGDSALYLCARSLRFGGQAAEAFFGQGTRLTVV.